What follows are 14 T cell receptor beta chains derived from one specimen sequenced in a study of identical twins. MiXCR, run by TCRdb on the 5' RACE reads, gives a single entry per CDR3 protein. The sample lists 600,000 to 700,000 distinct CDR3 sequences; about 20% were seen once. These data were also filed under a second study, of T cells expressing NK-cell markers.

Material: PBMCs. Receptors were obtained from a woman under 30 in good health.

The chain has TRBV10-3 and TRBJ2-3, with D unclear. This CDR3 is built from 13 residues. The V and J ends lost 0 bases and 2 bases respectively, with 3 bases between them. CDR1 is ENHRY and CDR2 is SYGVKD in the germline V gene. As DNA, the CDR3 is TGTGCCATCAGTGAGTCCCCCACAGATACGCAGTATTTT. Its translation is CAISESPTDTQYF.

V gene TRBV4-1 combines with J gene TRBJ2-3, with D possibly TRBD1 on 6 matching bases. This CDR3 has 15 residues. CDR1 and CDR2 from the germline V gene are MGHRA and YSYEKL. Trimming shortened V by 1 base and J by 2 bases, and 10 bases separated the two germline ends. As DNA, the CDR3 is TGCGCCAGCAGCCAAGTAAAGGGACACACAGATACGCAGTATTTT. Amino acids: CASSQVKGHTDTQYF.

This clonotype was found a few times. The chain employs TRBV15 and TRBJ2-3; 9 bases are shared with TRBD1. CDR3 length: 15 amino acids. Germline CDR1 is LNHNV and CDR2 is YYDKDF (reference sequence). Trimming removed 5 bases from V and 2 bases from J; junction bases left unmatched: 5. CDR3: CATSGTGFSTDTQYF. CDR3 DNA: TGTGCCACCAGCGGGACAGGGTTTTCCACAGATACGCAGTATTTT.

This clonotype was seen a handful of times. V and J are TRBV6-5 and TRBJ2-1; D gene unclear. V dropped 6 bases and J dropped 7 bases, with 7 bases sitting between them. The CDR3 covers 11 residues. Germline V gene sequence: CDR1 MNHEY, CDR2 SVGAGI. The CDR3 spells CASRYVNEQFF. In DNA, the CDR3 is TGTGCCAGCAGATACGTAAATGAGCAGTTCTTC.

This clonotype was picked up a small number of times. The V gene is TRBV7-9, the J gene TRBJ1-1; D unclear. Germline V gene data show CDR1 as SEHNR and CDR2 as FQNEAQ (reference sequence). This CDR3 spans 14 amino acids. V lost 3 bases and J lost 4, with 12 bases in between. For the CDR3, the DNA is TGTGCCAGCAGCTTTCCAGACGGCGGCACTGAAGCTTTCTTT. Encoded protein: CASSFPDGGTEAFF.

The chain recombines TRBV7-6 with TRBJ2-1, with D unclear. Germline-derived CDR1 and CDR2 are SGHVS and FNYEAQ. This CDR3 contains 16 residues. V shed 5 bases and J shed 6 bases, with 20 bases lying between them. In nucleotides, the CDR3 is TGTGCCAGCAGCCAATCCGACGCGCTAGATGGCAATGAGCAGTTCTTC. Protein product: CASSQSDALDGNEQFF.

Ten or more counts support this clonotype. This chain uses TRBV11-3 with TRBJ1-3; D unclear. V dropped 6 bases and J dropped 0 bases, with 15 bases sitting between them. Germline assignment: CDR1 SGHNT and CDR2 YENEEA. The CDR3 extends over 16 amino acids. The CDR3 DNA reads TGTGCCAGCAGTTCTCCAGGTCCCAGCTCTGGAAACACCATATATTTT. Residues: CASSSPGPSSGNTIYF.

The chain joins TRBV4-3 to TRBJ1-4; D ambiguous. The CDR3 runs to 15 residues. V was pared by 5 bases and J by 8 bases, with 18 bases between. Germline V gene lookup returns CDR1 LGHNA and CDR2 YSLEER. In DNA form, the CDR3 reads TGCGCCAGCAGCGTACGGGAAAGCCCGTTGGAAAAACTGTTTTTT. Residues: CASSVRESPLEKLFF.

This clonotype was counted between two and nine times. The V gene is TRBV7-8, the J gene TRBJ2-3; TRBD2 matches 11 bases. Germline V gene sequence: CDR1 SGHVS, CDR2 FQNEAQ. This CDR3 spans 18 amino acids. V dropped 2 bases and J dropped 2; count of bases not matched to a gene: 9. In nucleotides, the CDR3 is TGTGCCAGCAGCTTAAGGGGGGCTAGCGGGAGGTCCACAGATACGCAGTATTTT. As protein: CASSLRGASGRSTDTQYF.

There are a few counts of this clonotype. The chain is built from TRBV5-6 and TRBJ2-5; D perhaps matches TRBD2 (5 bases). This CDR3 is 14 amino acids long. The V end lost 4 bases, the J end lost 3 bases, and 13 bases lay between the germline ends. CDR1 SGHDT and CDR2 YYEEEE come from the germline V gene. The CDR3 spells CASSLRGQKETQYF. CDR3 nucleotides: TGTGCCAGCAGCCTACGCGGGCAGAAAGAGACCCAGTACTTC.

J is TRBJ2-6 and V is TRBV29-1, with D unresolved. CDR3 size: 16 residues. The V gene's germline CDR1 is SQVTM and CDR2 ANQGSEA. Deletions cut 4 bases from V and 0 bases from J, with 13 bases between. CDR3 protein: CSVVQRRYSGANVLTF. The CDR3, as DNA: TGCAGCGTTGTTCAGAGGCGCTACTCTGGGGCCAACGTCCTGACTTTC.

The chain combines TRBV19 with TRBJ2-2, with TRBD2 matching 11 bases. The V and J ends lost 9 bases and 5 bases, in that order; junction bases with no gene match: 8. The CDR3 is 15 amino acids. Looked up from germline, CDR1 is LNHDA and CDR2 is SQIVND (reference sequence). Here the CDR3 reads CASRATSGTTGELFF. DNA of the CDR3: TGTGCCAGCCGAGCGACTAGCGGGACGACCGGGGAGCTGTTTTTT.

This clonotype has just a few counts. DNA of the CDR3: TGTGCCACCAGTGATGTAGGGGACAGTTTGGAGACCCAGTACTTC. Translating it yields CATSDVGDSLETQYF. This chain joins TRBV24-1 and TRBJ2-5, with TRBD1 matching over 7 bases. This CDR3 has 15 residues. Germline lookup yields CDR1 KGHDR and CDR2 SFDVKD. With 3 bases clipped from V and 5 bases from J, the junction kept 8 bases outside the gene matches.

This clonotype was seen more than once but under ten times. The J gene is TRBJ1-1, the V gene TRBV7-3; the D is unclear. With 3 bases removed from V and 1 base from J, the gap between germline ends came to 12 bases. The V gene's germline CDR1 is SGHTA and CDR2 FQGTGA. CDR3 length: 15 residues. The DNA of the CDR3 is TGTGCCAGCAGCTTGGACGGAAGTCCGAACACTGAAGCTTTCTTT. Encoded protein: CASSLDGSPNTEAFF.